This T cell receptor beta chain was captured in a study of cytomegalovirus exposure and HLA in healthy donors. Germline-derived CDR1 and CDR2 are MDHEN and SYDVKM. This CDR3 spans 13 amino acids. V lost 6 bases to trimming and J lost 4 bases; unmatched junction nucleotides: 6. The PCR ran on 60 Vbeta and 13 Jbeta primers. Only in-frame clones appear in the TCRdb table, and some are missing; sequencing was by immunoSEQ multiplex PCR. The clone table shows 100,000 to 150,000 clones, with the ten largest holding about 2.7%. The receptor was isolated from a man aged 25 to 45 in good health and CMV-seronegative. Sequencing was done on a sample of PBMCs. The V gene is TRBV28, the J gene TRBJ2-7; TRBD1 aligns across 7 bases. The CDR3 region is CASRLDREYEQYF. The CDR3 DNA reads TGTGCCAGCAGACTCGACAGGGAATACGAGCAGTACTTC.